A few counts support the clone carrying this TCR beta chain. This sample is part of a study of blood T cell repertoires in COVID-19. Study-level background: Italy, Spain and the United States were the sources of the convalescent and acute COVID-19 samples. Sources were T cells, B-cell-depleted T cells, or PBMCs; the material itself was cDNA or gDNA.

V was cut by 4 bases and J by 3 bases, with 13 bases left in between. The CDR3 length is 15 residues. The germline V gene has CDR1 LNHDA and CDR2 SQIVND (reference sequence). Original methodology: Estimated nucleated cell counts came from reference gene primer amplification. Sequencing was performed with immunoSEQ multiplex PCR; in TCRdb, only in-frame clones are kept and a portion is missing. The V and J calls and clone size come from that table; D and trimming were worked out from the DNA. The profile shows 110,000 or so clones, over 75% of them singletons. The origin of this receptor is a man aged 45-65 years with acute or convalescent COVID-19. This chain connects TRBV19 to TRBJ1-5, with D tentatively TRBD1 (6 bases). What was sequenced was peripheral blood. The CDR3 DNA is TGTGCCAGTAGTAAATTACAGGGCATCAATCAGCCCCAGCATTTT. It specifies CASSKLQGINQPQHF.